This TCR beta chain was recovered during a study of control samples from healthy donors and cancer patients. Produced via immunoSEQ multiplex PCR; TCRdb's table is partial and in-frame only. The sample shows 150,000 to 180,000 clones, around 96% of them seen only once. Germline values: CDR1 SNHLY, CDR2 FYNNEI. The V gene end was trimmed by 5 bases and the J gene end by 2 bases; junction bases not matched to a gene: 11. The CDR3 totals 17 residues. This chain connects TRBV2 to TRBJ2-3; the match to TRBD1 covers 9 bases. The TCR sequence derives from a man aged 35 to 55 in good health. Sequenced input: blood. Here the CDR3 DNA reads TGTGCCAGCAGTTGGGAGGAACAGGGGGCCCTCACAGATACGCAGTATTTT. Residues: CASSWEEQGALTDTQYF.